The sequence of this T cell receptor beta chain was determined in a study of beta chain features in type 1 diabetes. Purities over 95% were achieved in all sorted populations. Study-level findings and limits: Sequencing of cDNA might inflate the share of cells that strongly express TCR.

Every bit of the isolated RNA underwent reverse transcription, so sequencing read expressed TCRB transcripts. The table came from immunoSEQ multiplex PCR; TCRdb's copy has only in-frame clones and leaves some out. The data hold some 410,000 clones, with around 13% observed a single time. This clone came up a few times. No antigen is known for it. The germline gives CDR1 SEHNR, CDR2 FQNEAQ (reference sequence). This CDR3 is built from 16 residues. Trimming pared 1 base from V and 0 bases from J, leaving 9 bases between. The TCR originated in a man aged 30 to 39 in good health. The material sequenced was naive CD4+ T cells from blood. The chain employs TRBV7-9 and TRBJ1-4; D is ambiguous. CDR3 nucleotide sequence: TGTGCCAGCAGCTTAGACGGGTTTGCAACTAATGAAAAACTGTTTTTT. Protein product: CASSLDGFATNEKLFF.